This T cell receptor beta chain was found in a study of T-cell reconstitution after alpha-beta-depleted transplantation in children. Study-level findings and limits: Surviving thymic progenitors and recipient T cells were the source of high TCRbeta diversity at day 60 in some patients. Several hundred rapidly expanded clones from non-depleted graft cells reportedly supplied alpha-beta T cells about two months post-transplant.

This clonotype was recorded at least ten times. Its specificity is not known. The germline V and J ends were trimmed by 3 bases and 1 base, with 25 bases remaining between them. The CDR3 totals 19 residues. Germline V lookup: CDR1 LGHNT, CDR2 FRNRAP. For TCRbeta, the library was prepared with unique molecular identifiers. TCRdb reprocessed the PCR reads via MiXCR and lists one record per CDR3 protein. Of 65,000 to 75,000 distinct CDR3 sequences in the sample, 4% to 5% were seen once. This material consisted of PBMCs, mostly from graft donor cells, taken 180 days after TCRalphabeta/CD19-depleted stem cell transplant. This chain uses TRBV12-5 with TRBJ2-7, with a weak D call TRBD1 (5 bases). This TCR derives from a boy in the first two years of life who had a stem cell transplant for acute myeloid leukemia, so the T cells may come from the graft donor. CDR3 sequence: CASGLSTDVRRGSSYEQYF. DNA of the CDR3: TGTGCTAGTGGTTTATCGACAGACGTAAGAAGGGGATCTTCCTACGAGCAGTACTTC.